One sample yielded the 27 T cell receptor beta chains listed below, sequenced in a study of T cells after yellow fever vaccination. TCRdb reprocessed the 5' RACE reads via MiXCR and lists one record per CDR3 protein. The repertoire has hundreds of thousands of distinct CDR3 sequences, about 12% of them found once; the top ten carry 15%. This specimen was PBMCs, taken on the day of the yellow fever booster vaccination. These receptors all stem from a man aged 25 to 40 who received the YFV17D yellow fever vaccine.

This clonotype was found many times. J is TRBJ2-1 and V is TRBV7-2, with 11 nucleotides matching TRBD2. V gave up 0 bases and J gave up 5 bases; unmatched junction bases: 3. The CDR3 spans 16 residues. Germline assignment: CDR1 SGHTA and CDR2 FQGNSA. The CDR3 reads CASSLATSGTNNEQFF. The CDR3 nucleotides are TGTGCCAGCAGCTTAGCGACTAGCGGGACCAACAATGAGCAGTTCTTC.

This sequence joins TRBV11-2 and TRBJ2-2, with 10 bases matching TRBD2. The CDR3 has 18 amino acids. Germline CDR1 is SGHAT and CDR2 is FQNNGV. V shed 5 bases, J shed 7 bases, and the junction held 16 bases outside the gene matches. CDR3: CASSRRLAGSGWIGELFF. In nucleotides, the CDR3 is TGTGCCAGCAGCAGGCGACTAGCGGGCTCCGGGTGGATCGGGGAGCTGTTTTTT.

The V gene is TRBV5-6, the J gene TRBJ2-5; 15 nucleotides match TRBD2. V dropped 2 bases and J dropped 2; count of bases not matched to a gene: 7. Germline V gene lookup returns CDR1 SGHDT and CDR2 YYEEEE. This CDR3 region has 18 residues. The CDR3 region is CASSFRAGLAGGQETQYF. As DNA, the CDR3 is TGTGCCAGCAGCTTTAGAGCGGGACTAGCGGGAGGACAAGAGACCCAGTACTTC.

This rearrangement joins TRBV12-3 or TRBV12-4 to TRBJ2-5; D gene ambiguous. V was shortened by 3 bases and J by 2 bases, with 13 bases between the two germline ends. The CDR3 runs to 15 residues. This CDR3 reads CASSFGGTTQETQYF. The DNA of the CDR3 is TGTGCCAGCAGTTTTGGCGGAACCACTCAAGAGACCCAGTACTTC.

In its sample, this clonotype was seen a few times. The gene calls are TRBV3-1 and TRBJ1-5; tentative D call: TRBD1 (5 bases). The V end was cut by 0 bases, the J end by 6 bases, with 12 bases between. The CDR3 sequence is 15 residues long. From germline, CDR1 is LGHDT and CDR2 YNNKEL (reference sequence). The CDR3 nucleotides are TGTGCCAGCAGCCAAGAGGGGCTCGGGGGTCAGCCCCAGCATTTT. Translation gives CASSQEGLGGQPQHF.

The genes are TRBV29-1 and TRBJ2-3; 7 nucleotides agree with TRBD2. The CDR3 runs 15 residues. The junction had 8 bases not matched to a gene; V was cut back by 0 bases and J by 5 bases. CDR1 and CDR2 (germline): SQVTM, ANQGSEA. Written as DNA, the CDR3 is TGCAGCGTTGAAGAGGCTAGCGGCAGGGTAGATACGCAGTATTTT. Its protein product is CSVEEASGRVDTQYF.

The V call is TRBV6-6, the J call TRBJ2-1; D gene unclear. Germline lookup yields CDR1 MNHNY and CDR2 SVGAGI (reference sequence). V was shortened by 7 bases and J by 10 bases, with 14 bases between the two germline ends. The CDR3 consists of 12 residues. The CDR3 DNA reads TGTGCCAGCACTTCCGGTGTAAGGGAGCAGTTCTTC. It translates to CASTSGVREQFF.

In this sample, this clonotype turned up a few times. This chain uses TRBV20-1 with TRBJ2-3; the D gene is possibly TRBD2 (5 bases). Germline V lookup: CDR1 DFQATT, CDR2 SNEGSKA (reference sequence). This CDR3 spans 16 amino acids. The germline V and J ends were trimmed by 6 bases and 2 bases, with 21 bases remaining between them. The CDR3 region is CSAHDGVLDYTDTQYF. The DNA for the CDR3 is TGCAGTGCCCATGATGGGGTACTAGACTACACAGATACGCAGTATTTT.

DNA for the CDR3: TGCAGCGCTCTTAGCGGATATACGAACACCGGGGAGCTGTTTTTT. Protein sequence: CSALSGYTNTGELFF. The chain uses TRBV29-1 and TRBJ2-2; D possibly corresponds to TRBD2 (6 bases). Germline V gene data show CDR1 as SQVTM and CDR2 as ANQGSEA. V shed 7 bases and J shed 0 bases, with 15 bases lying between them. The length of the CDR3 is 15 residues.

The CDR3 spells CASSLVAEGETQYF. In DNA, the CDR3 is TGTGCCAGCAGCTTAGTGGCGGAGGGAGAGACCCAGTACTTC. V usage is TRBV11-2 and J usage is TRBJ2-5; tentative D call: TRBD2 (6 bases). Trimming removed 1 base from V and 4 bases from J, with 10 bases in between. CDR1 is SGHAT, CDR2 FQNNGV, per germline. The CDR3 runs to 14 residues.

The chain has TRBV7-6 and TRBJ2-5, with a possible D match to TRBD2 (5 bases). Germline V gives CDR1 SGHVS, CDR2 FNYEAQ. The V gene lost 2 bases and the J gene lost 0 bases, with 10 bases spanning the gap. The CDR3 length is 15 residues. The CDR3: CASSLSMEDQETQYF. The CDR3, as DNA: TGTGCCAGCAGCTTAAGCATGGAGGACCAAGAGACCCAGTACTTC.

J is TRBJ2-7 and V is TRBV28; 9 bases are shared with TRBD1. Germline V lookup: CDR1 MDHEN, CDR2 SYDVKM. The CDR3 length is 16 residues. The V segment lost 7 bases and the J segment 3 bases; nucleotides outside the gene matches: 13. CDR3 protein: CASKGTGSYYRYEQYF. The CDR3 coding sequence is TGTGCCAGCAAAGGGACAGGGAGTTATTACCGCTACGAGCAGTACTTC.

The chain joins TRBV5-1 to TRBJ1-1; no clear D gene. This CDR3 comprises 14 residues. CDR1 is SGHRS, CDR2 YFSETQ, per germline. V was pared by 3 bases and J by 4 bases, with 13 bases between. The CDR3 DNA follows: TGCGCCAGCAGCTCGCTATCGGAGGTCACTGAAGCTTTCTTT. It yields the protein CASSSLSEVTEAFF.

The gene calls are TRBV4-3 and TRBJ2-6; 10 nucleotides agree with TRBD1. V lost 3 bases to trimming and J lost 3 bases; unmatched junction nucleotides: 14. CDR1 is LGHNA, CDR2 YSLEER, per germline. The CDR3 consists of 20 residues. The CDR3 loop is CASSQDHNRQGADGANVLTF. For the CDR3, the DNA is TGCGCCAGCAGCCAGGACCACAACCGACAGGGGGCGGATGGGGCCAACGTCCTGACTTTC.

This rearrangement joins TRBV7-2 to TRBJ2-2; 7 nucleotides line up with TRBD1. After removal of 6 bases from V and 1 base from J, the junction contained 8 bases not matched to a gene. The CDR3 runs 16 residues. The V gene's germline CDR1 is SGHTA and CDR2 FQGNSA. The DNA for the CDR3 is TGTGCCAGCAGTACGCTAAGGGGGCTGAACACCGGGGAGCTGTTTTTT. Translation gives CASSTLRGLNTGELFF.

A word on this clonotype: It is likely a read error, because the conserved phenylalanine at the end of the CDR3 is missing. The V call is TRBV14, the J call TRBJ2-5, with D perhaps TRBD2 (6 bases). With 1 base removed from V and 1 base from J, the gap between germline ends came to 10 bases. CDR1 is SGHDN and CDR2 is FVKESK in the germline V gene. The CDR3 is made up of 15 amino acids. CDR3 sequence: CASSQVRGSQETQYS. The CDR3 region has the DNA TGTGCCAGCAGCCAAGTCCGGGGGAGCCAAGAGACCCAGTACTCC.

This clonotype appeared a few times. The rearrangement links TRBV7-2 to TRBJ2-3, with 8 positions matching TRBD2. The CDR3 extends over 15 amino acids. V dropped 1 base and J dropped 10; count of bases not matched to a gene: 10. In germline, CDR1 is SGHTA, CDR2 FQGNSA. The CDR3 DNA sequence: TGTGCCAGCAGCTTAGGGACTAGCATCCTCCGGGCGCAGTATTTT. This gives the protein CASSLGTSILRAQYF.

The V and J genes are TRBV6-5 and TRBJ1-6; 10 bases are shared with TRBD1. Germline values: CDR1 MNHEY, CDR2 SVGAGI. V was clipped by 0 bases and J by 10 bases; unmatched bases: 3. This CDR3 is 15 amino acids long. The CDR3, as DNA: TGTGCCAGCAGTTACTCGACAGGGGGCGGCTCACCCCTCCACTTT. This translates into CASSYSTGGGSPLHF.

This clonotype was detected only a few times. This rearrangement joins TRBV28 to TRBJ2-1; TRBD2 matches 12 bases. V gave up 5 bases and J gave up 11 bases; unmatched junction bases: 10. This CDR3 contains 15 residues. Per germline, CDR1 MDHEN and CDR2 SYDVKM. CDR3 region: CASSETGLAGIKQFF. As DNA, the CDR3 is TGTGCCAGCAGTGAAACGGGACTAGCGGGCATCAAGCAGTTCTTC.

This chain links TRBV6-1 with TRBJ2-7, with TRBD2 matching 8 bases. The germline CDR1 and CDR2 sequences are MNHNS and SASEGT. The CDR3 is 17 amino acids. V trimming: 6 bases; J trimming: 2 bases; junction bases outside the gene matches: 15. The CDR3 DNA reads as TGTGCCAGCAGCCCCCCACGAAAAGCGGGAGTTACCTACGAGCAGTACTTC. Its translation: CASSPPRKAGVTYEQYF.

This clonotype was recorded a few times. CDR3 bases: TGCAGCGCGCGGGGGCGACTAGCGGGAGCTTACAATGAGCAGTTCTTC. Its protein is CSARGRLAGAYNEQFF. The chain carries TRBV29-1 and TRBJ2-1; 12 bases are shared with TRBD2. Losses at the gene ends were 7 bases for V and 4 bases for J; bases not matched to a gene: 11. The CDR3 is made up of 16 amino acids. The germline gives CDR1 SQVTM, CDR2 ANQGSEA.

The sample holds a few counts of this clonotype. V and J are TRBV2 and TRBJ2-5; D gene unclear. This CDR3 is 14 amino acids long. Trimming took 7 bases from V and 4 from J, leaving 16 bases between them. The germline V gene has CDR1 SNHLY and CDR2 FYNNEI. The CDR3 DNA reads TGTGCCAGCAATGATAAAGTCAGGACAGAGACCCAGTACTTC. As protein: CASNDKVRTETQYF.

This clonotype has more than one count but fewer than ten. This chain links TRBV6-2 or TRBV6-3 with TRBJ1-5, with D possibly being TRBD1 (6 bases). The length of the CDR3 is 15 residues. Germline values: CDR1 MNHEY, CDR2 SVGEGT. V lost 7 bases and J 4 bases, leaving 17 bases between the germline ends. DNA for the CDR3: TGTGCCAGCACCAAAACAGGGAGTGGGAATCAGCCCCAGCATTTT. Its protein is CASTKTGSGNQPQHF.

A few counts support this clonotype. The chain has TRBV5-5 and TRBJ2-7, with D uncertain. The V end lost 0 bases, the J end lost 3 bases, and 7 bases lay between the germline ends. Germline loops: CDR1 SGHKS, CDR2 YYEKEE (reference sequence). The CDR3 extends over 13 amino acids. CDR3 DNA sequence: TGTGCCAGCAGCTTGGCTGAGCTCTACGAGCAGTACTTC. This codes for CASSLAELYEQYF. Full variable domain (remainder filled in from reference TRBV5-5 and TRBJ2-7): DAGVTQSPTHLIKTRGQQVTLRCSPISGHKSVSWYQQVLGQGPQFIFQYYEKEERGRGNFPDRFSARQFPNYSSELNVNALLLGDSALYLCASSLAELYEQYFGPGTRLTVT.

The V gene is TRBV29-1, the J gene TRBJ2-5, with 7 bases aligning to TRBD2. J gave up 5 bases and V 4 bases, and 7 bases lay outside the gene matches. The CDR3 totals 13 residues. Germline assignment: CDR1 SQVTM and CDR2 ANQGSEA. The CDR3 sequence is CSVARRERETQYF. In DNA form, the CDR3 reads TGCAGCGTTGCACGGCGGGAGCGGGAGACCCAGTACTTC.

This chain links TRBV11-2 with TRBJ2-1; D possibly corresponds to TRBD1 (6 bases). V was shortened by 2 bases and J by 9 bases, with 11 bases between the two germline ends. This CDR3 is built from 13 residues. Germline-derived CDR1 and CDR2 are SGHAT and FQNNGV. CDR3 protein: CASSLTGNGEQFF. CDR3 sequence (DNA): TGTGCCAGCAGCTTAACAGGGAACGGTGAGCAGTTCTTC.

The chain joins TRBV6-5 to TRBJ2-1; the D gene is possibly TRBD2 (5 bases). Germline CDR1 and CDR2: MNHEY and SVGAGI. The CDR3 covers 12 residues. The ends were cut back, 6 bases at V and 8 bases at J, with 11 bases in the middle. The CDR3 region has the DNA TGTGCCAGCAGCAACGCGGGTGATGAGCAGTTCTTC. The encoded protein is CASSNAGDEQFF.